Shown below are 4 T cell receptor beta chains from a single sample sequenced in a study of blood T cell repertoires in COVID-19. TCRdb's copy holds only in-frame clones and misses some; the assay was immunoSEQ multiplex PCR. The sample records about 480,000 clones, 88% being singletons. Sequences were obtained from PBMCs or T cells enriched from blood (not recorded which). All receptors derive from a woman aged 40 to 49 who had recovered from COVID-19.

CDR3 loop: CASSFGGTSEQYF. DNA of the CDR3: TGTGCCAGCAGTTTTGGAGGGACTAGCGAGCAGTACTTC. The rearrangement uses TRBV12-3 or TRBV12-4 and TRBJ2-7; TRBD2 aligns across 8 bases. The CDR3 consists of 13 residues. Trimming took 3 bases from V and 6 from J; bases not matched to a gene: 4.

The V gene is TRBV14, the J gene TRBJ2-1; 11 bases align to TRBD2. This CDR3 comprises 17 residues. The germline V gene has CDR1 SGHDN and CDR2 FVKESK. Trimming removed 2 bases from V and 9 bases from J; junction bases left unmatched: 12. CDR3 loop: CASSQSYGLAGVGEQFF. The CDR3 DNA reads as TGTGCCAGCAGCCAAAGTTATGGACTAGCGGGTGTCGGTGAGCAGTTCTTC.

Comment on this clone: Distinct nucleotide sequences in the sample also encode this CDR3. The V gene is TRBV6-5, the J gene TRBJ2-5; 7 bases are shared with TRBD2. V was clipped by 8 bases and J by 4 bases; unmatched bases: 7. CDR1 and CDR2 from the germline V gene are MNHEY and SVGAGI. The CDR3 runs to 13 residues. The DNA of the CDR3 is TGTGCCAGCCGGGCGGGAGTAGGAGAGACCCAGTACTTC. Its translation is CASRAGVGETQYF.

The CDR3 protein is CASSTDRGITGELFF. In DNA form, the CDR3 reads TGTGCCAGTAGTACAGACAGGGGGATCACCGGGGAGCTGTTTTTT. V gene TRBV19 combines with J gene TRBJ2-2; 9 bases match TRBD1. V lost 4 bases and J lost 4; bases outside the gene matches: 4. Per the germline V gene, CDR1 is LNHDA and CDR2 is SQIVND (reference sequence). The length of the CDR3 is 15 residues.